This passage covers 14 T cell receptor beta chains from one sample sequenced in a study of shared clonotypes between healthy human individuals. The method was immunoSEQ multiplex PCR; TCRdb's version includes in-frame clones alone and lacks a portion of them. The sample carries fewer than 400,000 clones, less than 85% recorded once. Sequenced sample: memory CD4+ T cells sorted from blood. Specified subset: CD45RA-negative fraction. The receptors were gathered from a man in his thirties or forties in good health.

The rearrangement uses TRBV19 and TRBJ2-1; 7 bases align to TRBD1. This CDR3 has 15 amino acids. Looked up from germline, CDR1 is LNHDA and CDR2 is SQIVND (reference sequence). With 4 bases clipped from V and 3 bases from J, the junction kept 6 bases outside the gene matches. As DNA, the CDR3 is TGTGCCAGTAGTACGGGACAGCCTAACTACAATGAGCAGTTCTTC. It codes for CASSTGQPNYNEQFF.

This chain joins TRBV7-9 and TRBJ1-3, with D unresolved. The V end lost 5 bases, the J end lost 8 bases, and 7 bases lay between the germline ends. The CDR3 totals 11 residues. Germline-derived CDR1 and CDR2 are SEHNR and FQNEAQ (reference sequence). Written as DNA, the CDR3 is TGTGCCAGCAGCGATTCCTACACCATATATTTT. Protein: CASSDSYTIYF.

The rearrangement links TRBV4-2 to TRBJ1-4, with D maybe TRBD1 (5 bases). Trimming stripped 2 bases from V and 0 bases from J, with 10 bases between. The CDR3 is 16 amino acids. Germline V CDR1 and CDR2: LGHNA, YNFKEQ. CDR3 in amino acids: CASSQTGGATNEKLFF. DNA of the CDR3: TGTGCCAGCAGCCAAACCGGGGGAGCAACTAATGAAAAACTGTTTTTT.

This clone was seen ten or more times. J is TRBJ2-5 and V is TRBV2; D possibly matches TRBD1 or TRBD2 (6 bases each). CDR1 is SNHLY, CDR2 FYNNEI, per germline. This CDR3 has 13 amino acids. The CDR3 sequence: CAPRRGSGETQYF. The CDR3 DNA is TGTGCTCCCCGGAGGGGGTCTGGGGAGACCCAGTACTTC.

The gene calls are TRBV5-1 and TRBJ2-7; 7 bases fit TRBD2. The junction had 7 bases not matched to a gene; V was cut back by 0 bases and J by 4 bases. Germline V gene lookup returns CDR1 SGHRS and CDR2 YFSETQ. CDR3 length: 15 amino acids. CDR3 protein: CASSLEWGAGYEQYF. CDR3 bases: TGCGCCAGCAGCTTGGAATGGGGAGCGGGGTACGAGCAGTACTTC. Full variable domain (outside the CDR3, taken from reference TRBV5-1 and TRBJ2-7): KAGVTQTPRYLIKTRGQQVTLSCSPISGHRSVSWYQQTPGQGLQFLFEYFSETQRNKGNFPGRFSGRQFSNSRSEMNVSTLELGDSALYLCASSLEWGAGYEQYFGPGTRLTVT.

This chain uses TRBV2 with TRBJ1-1; D ambiguous. Germline lookup yields CDR1 SNHLY and CDR2 FYNNEI. The CDR3 consists of 13 residues. The V gene lost 7 bases and the J gene lost 3 bases, with 12 bases spanning the gap. The CDR3 bases are TGTGCCAGCACCCCCGTGCGAGACACTGAAGCTTTCTTT. It codes for CASTPVRDTEAFF.

The CDR3 DNA sequence: TGTGCCAGCTCACCACTGACAGGGGACACTGAAGCTTTCTTT. This gives the protein CASSPLTGDTEAFF. The V call is TRBV18, the J call TRBJ1-1; 8 bases agree with TRBD1. The germline V gene has CDR1 KGHSH and CDR2 LQKENI. V shed 1 base and J 3 bases; nucleotides not matched to a gene: 1. The CDR3 runs to 14 residues.

The CDR3 sequence is CASSGTGENSANYGYTF. The CDR3 DNA reads as TGTGCCAGCAGCGGGACAGGCGAGAATTCCGCTAACTATGGCTACACCTTC. The chain is built from TRBV13 and TRBJ1-2, with 8 bases fitting TRBD1. With V trimmed by 5 bases and J by 0 bases, 11 bases remained unmatched. CDR3 length: 17 amino acids. From germline, CDR1 is PRHDT and CDR2 FYEKMQ (reference sequence).

This clone occurred a few times. This sequence joins TRBV28 and TRBJ1-2; TRBD1 matches at 10 bases. The CDR3 is 16 amino acids. Germline V gene data show CDR1 as MDHEN and CDR2 as SYDVKM. The J segment lost 4 bases and the V segment lost 5 bases, leaving 10 bases of the junction unmatched. The DNA of the CDR3 is TGTGCCAGCAGTCCACGACGGACAGGGGGAACCTATGGCTACACCTTC. Translating gives CASSPRRTGGTYGYTF.

This clone was seen a few times. The rearrangement links TRBV5-1 to TRBJ2-3, with TRBD2 identical over 11 bases. The V segment lost 6 bases and the J segment 2 bases; nucleotides outside the gene matches: 5. CDR3 length equals 15 residues. Germline V lookup: CDR1 SGHRS, CDR2 YFSETQ. CDR3 protein: CASTQLAGDTDTQYF. For the CDR3, the DNA is TGCGCCAGCACCCAACTAGCGGGAGACACAGATACGCAGTATTTT.

This clone showed up just a few times. The CDR3 reads CASSPRQGWRYQETQYF. The CDR3 DNA sequence: TGTGCCAGCAGTCCTCGACAGGGTTGGAGGTACCAAGAGACCCAGTACTTC. The chain couples TRBV28 to TRBJ2-5; TRBD1 agrees at 7 bases. The CDR3 is made up of 17 amino acids. Germline-derived CDR1 and CDR2 are MDHEN and SYDVKM. Losses at the gene ends were 5 bases for V and 0 bases for J; bases not matched to a gene: 12.

The rearrangement joins TRBV18 to TRBJ1-2, with D possibly matching TRBD1 (5 bases). The CDR3 length is 13 residues. Germline-derived CDR1 and CDR2 are KGHSH and LQKENI. Trimming stripped 6 bases from V and 6 bases from J, with 14 bases between. CDR3: CASSPGTRDGYTF. CDR3 nucleotides: TGTGCCAGCTCCCCCGGGACTCGAGATGGCTACACCTTC.

This chain links TRBV5-1 with TRBJ2-7, with 10 bases that match TRBD1. J lost 5 bases, V lost 5 bases, and 7 bases had no gene match. CDR3 length: 14 residues. Germline loops: CDR1 SGHRS, CDR2 YFSETQ. The CDR3 spells CASRSSGTGDEQYF. CDR3 sequence (DNA): TGCGCCAGCAGGAGCAGCGGGACAGGGGACGAGCAGTACTTC.

This chain's CDR3 is CASSPRDRGVTEAFF. The CDR3 region has the DNA TGTGCCAGCTCACCACGAGACAGGGGAGTCACTGAAGCTTTCTTT. This rearrangement joins TRBV18 to TRBJ1-1; 8 nucleotides line up with TRBD1. Germline values: CDR1 KGHSH, CDR2 LQKENI. V lost 1 base and J lost 4; bases outside the gene matches: 5. The CDR3 covers 15 residues.